This T cell receptor (beta chain) was observed in a study of blood T cell repertoires in COVID-19. Study information: COVID-19 samples, acute and convalescent, were from the United States, Italy and Spain. T cells, B-cell-depleted T cells, or PBMCs provided the cDNA or gDNA that served as material.

This table comes from immunoSEQ multiplex PCR, and its TCRdb copy is limited to in-frame clones, with some not included. The table has approximately 85,000 clones, about nine tenths seen once. Germline V gene sequence: CDR1 SGHRS, CDR2 YFSETQ. This CDR3 is 15 amino acids long. Trimming left V 2 bases short and J 5 bases short, with 16 bases between. Sequenced material: peripheral blood. V and J are TRBV5-1 and TRBJ1-2; D unresolved. The receptor was isolated from a man in his fifties or sixties with active or convalescent COVID-19. Here the CDR3 reads CASSFEVTRGYGYTF. The DNA of the CDR3 is TGCGCCAGCAGCTTCGAGGTAACACGAGGGTATGGCTACACCTTC.